The T cell receptor (beta chain) under discussion was sequenced for a study of T cell clonotyping in hematopoietic cell transplantation. The study, taken as a whole, reports: Recipient TCR diversity dropped after transplant; expanded clonotypes rose from day 30 to 180. Cells were unsorted, so CD4 and CD8 contributions were not separated. Few recipient clonotypes overlapped donors; over 97% were de novo at given depth. Broader posttransplant TCR repertoire diversity was predicted by graft donor and pretransplant recipient Inverse Simpson Index values.

This clone was seen more than once but under ten times. The target antigen is unknown. TCRdb's table, derived via immunoSEQ multiplex PCR, lists solely in-frame clones and lacks some. This sample has 5,500 to 6,500 clones; roughly 78% occur once, and the top ten carry roughly 34%. The sequence derives from a male patient aged 65-79 years who had an allogeneic stem cell transplant from an unrelated donor, so T cells may come from the graft donor. Some clones in this sample may be carry-over from other donors' samples. Source: peripheral blood mononuclear cells, taken 180 days after allogeneic stem cell transplant.

CDR3 region: CASGGRPAREQYF. CDR3 nucleotides: TGTGCCAGCGGTGGTAGGCCCGCTCGGGAGCAGTACTTC. The chain uses TRBV27 and TRBJ2-7; D is unresolved. This CDR3 has 13 residues. CDR1 and CDR2 from the germline V gene are MNHEY and SMNVEV (reference sequence). Trimming took 8 bases from V and 7 from J, leaving 18 bases between them.